The 13 T cell receptor beta chains below all came from one sample that was sequenced in a study of T cells after yellow fever vaccination (dated 2019 in TCRdb). Receptor libraries were prepared by 5' RACE. TCRdb shows the sequencer as Illumina NovaSeq 6000. The public reads were reanalyzed by TCRdb: fastp trimming at Q25, MiXCR alignment, in-frame beta chains only. Identical CDR3 proteins give one entry, which carries the most common genes and DNA. This sample has 300,000 to 400,000 distinct CDR3 sequences in its table, and around 12% of those were observed once. The ten largest clones capture approximately 3.3% of the sample. The treatment or condition label, as the study defines it: live attenuated yellow fever vaccine strain. The sequenced sample was CD4+ T cells sorted from PBMCs, obtained 15 days after the yellow fever booster vaccination. The receptor source for this set is a man aged 18 to 29 who received the YFV17D yellow fever vaccine.

This clonotype was observed at least ten times. This rearrangement joins TRBV7-2 to TRBJ2-7; D is possibly TRBD2 (5 bases). Germline CDR1 reads SGHTA; CDR2 reads FQGNSA. The CDR3 is 15 residues long. V was clipped by 6 bases and J by 3 bases, with 18 bases between them. In DNA, the CDR3 is TGTGCCAGCAGTCCAACCCCGGGGAGTAACTACGAGCAGTACGTC. Translating gives CASSPTPGSNYEQYV.

The sample holds a few counts of this clonotype. This sequence joins TRBV7-9 and TRBJ1-6; 7 nucleotides match TRBD1. This CDR3 is 15 amino acids long. Germline V lookup: CDR1 SEHNR, CDR2 FQNEAQ (reference sequence). The trim removed 4 bases at V and 10 bases at J, leaving 10 bases unmatched. The CDR3 coding sequence is TGTGCCAGCAGCTCGCCAGGGGGAGTTCGATCACCCCTCCACTTT. Amino acids: CASSSPGGVRSPLHF.

This clonotype turned up a few times. The chain is built from TRBV10-3 and TRBJ1-1, with TRBD1 matching 11 bases. Per the germline V gene, CDR1 is ENHRY and CDR2 is SYGVKD. V shed 6 bases, J shed 4 bases, and the junction held 16 bases outside the gene matches. The CDR3 is 18 amino acids. CDR3 bases: TGTGCCATCAGAGGATACCGGGACAGGGGGATGGGAATCACTGAAGCTTTCTTT. It yields the protein CAIRGYRDRGMGITEAFF.

The chain uses TRBV9 and TRBJ1-2; 7 nucleotides align to TRBD1. The CDR3 extends over 16 amino acids. V dropped 2 bases and J dropped 0; count of bases not matched to a gene: 7. The V gene's germline CDR1 is SGDLS and CDR2 YYNGEE. This chain's CDR3 is CASSVWDRFSNYGYTF. DNA of the CDR3: TGTGCCAGCAGCGTCTGGGACAGATTCTCTAACTATGGCTACACCTTC.

The chain couples TRBV5-1 to TRBJ2-7, with D perhaps matching TRBD1 (6 bases). Germline V gene lookup returns CDR1 SGHRS and CDR2 YFSETQ. CDR3 length: 14 amino acids. V dropped 6 bases and J dropped 4 bases, with 17 bases sitting between them. The CDR3 protein is CASTITGSTYEQYF. DNA of the CDR3: TGCGCCAGCACCATCACAGGGTCGACTTACGAGCAGTACTTC. The entire variable domain, with the rest obtained from reference TRBV5-1 and TRBJ2-7, is as follows: KAGVTQTPRYLIKTRGQQVTLSCSPISGHRSVSWYQQTPGQGLQFLFEYFSETQRNKGNFPGRFSGRQFSNSRSEMNVSTLELGDSALYLCASTITGSTYEQYFGPGTRLTVT.

In its sample, this clonotype was seen a few times. V gene TRBV12-3 or TRBV12-4 combines with J gene TRBJ1-1; D uncertain. The CDR3 is made up of 14 amino acids. The V gene lost 6 bases and the J gene lost 0 bases, with 11 bases spanning the gap. CDR3 coding DNA: TGTGCCAGCAGATCGGAACAGTTGAACACTGAAGCTTTCTTT. Residues: CASRSEQLNTEAFF.

The chain joins TRBV6-1 to TRBJ1-2; D might be TRBD1 (6 bases). Trimming left V 8 bases short and J 8 bases short, with 12 bases between. The germline V gene has CDR1 MNHNS and CDR2 SASEGT. CDR3 size: 11 residues. The CDR3: CASGFRGGYTF. The CDR3 DNA is TGTGCCAGCGGATTCAGGGGCGGCTACACCTTC.

This clonotype was seen a few times. The rearrangement links TRBV12-3 or TRBV12-4 to TRBJ1-5; D might be TRBD1 (5 bases). Deletions cut 6 bases from V and 5 bases from J, with 20 bases between. This CDR3 has 16 amino acids. The CDR3 nucleotides read TGTGCCAGCAGACCAGGCGGGTCAATGGGGGATCAGCCCCAGCATTTT. This encodes CASRPGGSMGDQPQHF.

V usage is TRBV29-1 and J usage is TRBJ2-1; 11 bases align to TRBD1. The junction had 6 bases not matched to a gene; V was cut back by 6 bases and J by 11 bases. Looked up from germline, CDR1 is SQVTM and CDR2 is ANQGSEA. This CDR3 comprises 12 residues. In DNA, the CDR3 is TGCAGCGTCACGGACAGGGGGCGAAAGCAGTTCTTC. Its translation is CSVTDRGRKQFF.

This chain uses TRBV24-1 with TRBJ2-5, with 9 bases identical to TRBD2. CDR1 KGHDR and CDR2 SFDVKD come from the germline V gene. The CDR3 contains 15 residues. J lost 1 base, V lost 3 bases, and 2 bases had no gene match. As DNA, the CDR3 is TGTGCCACCAGTGATCAGCGGGGGGCCCAAGAGACCCAGTACTTC. Encoded protein: CATSDQRGAQETQYF.

The gene calls are TRBV7-2 and TRBJ2-7; the match to TRBD2 covers 7 bases. The length of the CDR3 is 15 residues. Unmatched junction bases numbered 5, after V lost 1 base and J lost 2 bases. Germline V gene lookup returns CDR1 SGHTA and CDR2 FQGNSA. CDR3 residues: CASSLVGGGPYEQYF. The DNA of the CDR3 is TGTGCCAGCAGCTTAGTTGGCGGGGGACCCTACGAGCAGTACTTC.

This clonotype was counted between two and nine times. The rearrangement links TRBV7-2 to TRBJ1-1; 12 bases align to TRBD1. The CDR3 runs 14 residues. CDR1 SGHTA and CDR2 FQGNSA come from the germline V gene. After removal of 8 bases from V and 8 bases from J, the junction contained 9 bases not matched to a gene. The CDR3 region is CASGRGQGAWEAFF. The CDR3 DNA follows: TGTGCCAGCGGTCGGGGACAGGGGGCGTGGGAAGCTTTCTTT. Looking up the rest from reference TRBV7-2 and TRBJ1-1 gives the full variable domain: GAGVSQSPSNKVTEKGKDVELRCDPISGHTALYWYRQSLGQGLEFLIYFQGNSAPDKSGLPSDRFSAERTGGSVSTLTIQRTQQEDSAVYLCASGRGQGAWEAFFGQGTRLTVV.

A few counts support this clonotype. The chain has TRBV18 and TRBJ2-3; TRBD1 agrees at 10 bases. Germline assignment: CDR1 KGHSH and CDR2 LQKENI. Unmatched junction bases numbered 6, after V lost 6 bases and J lost 9 bases. CDR3 length equals 13 residues. The DNA of the CDR3 is TGTGCCAGCTCCGGGACAGGGGCCGGGACGCAGTATTTT. This encodes CASSGTGAGTQYF. The variable domain in full, with the rest retrieved from reference TRBV18 and TRBJ2-3, is NAGVMQNPRHLVRRRGQEARLRCSPMKGHSHVYWYRQLPEEGLKFMVYLQKENIIDESGMPKERFSAEFPKEGPSILRIQQVVRGDSAAYFCASSGTGAGTQYFGPGTRLTVL.